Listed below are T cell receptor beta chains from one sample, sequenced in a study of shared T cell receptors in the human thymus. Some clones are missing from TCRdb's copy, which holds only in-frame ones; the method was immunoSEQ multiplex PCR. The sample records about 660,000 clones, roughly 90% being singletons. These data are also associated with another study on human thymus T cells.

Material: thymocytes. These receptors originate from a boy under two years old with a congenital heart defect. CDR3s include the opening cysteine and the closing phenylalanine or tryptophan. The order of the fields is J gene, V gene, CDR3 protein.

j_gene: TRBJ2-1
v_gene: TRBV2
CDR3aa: CASSVTSGSDNEQFF

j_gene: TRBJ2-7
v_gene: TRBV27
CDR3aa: CASSLDRTRDSYEQYF

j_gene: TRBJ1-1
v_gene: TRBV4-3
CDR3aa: CASSHTYQVIGTEAFF

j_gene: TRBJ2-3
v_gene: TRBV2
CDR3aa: CASSEARGGGTDTQYF

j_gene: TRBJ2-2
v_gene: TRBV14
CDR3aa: CASSQGLVPGELFF

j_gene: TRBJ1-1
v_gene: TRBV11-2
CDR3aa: CASSPKWNTEAFF

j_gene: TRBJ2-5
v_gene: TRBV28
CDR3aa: CASSQYYPWGDDETQYF

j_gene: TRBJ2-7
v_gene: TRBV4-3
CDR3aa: CASSRIGQGENEQYF

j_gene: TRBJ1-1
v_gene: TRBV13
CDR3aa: CASNLGGSTEAFF

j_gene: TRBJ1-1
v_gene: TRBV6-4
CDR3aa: CASSDSPHGSSVAEAFF